This TCR beta chain was identified in a study of radiation and T cells in renal cell carcinoma. Study details: Nephrectomy followed 15 Gy stereotactic body radiation by 4 weeks.

TCRdb's table, derived via immunoSEQ multiplex PCR, lists solely in-frame clones and lacks some. The sample holds some 120,000 clones, 65% to 85% seen once. The CDR3 is made up of 13 amino acids. Trimming took 6 bases from V and 6 from J; bases not matched to a gene: 3. Looked up from germline, CDR1 is SNHLY and CDR2 is FYNNEI. The time point denotes: blood 2 weeks post-SBRT. The treatment here: 15 Gy SBRT to primary tumor, nephrectomy 4 weeks later. This clone was seen only a few times. This specimen was blood, taken from a patient whose treatment included radiotherapy and nephrectomy. The rearrangement uses TRBV2 and TRBJ1-5; 9 bases align to TRBD1. This sequence originates from a man between 50 and 59 years old with renal cell carcinoma. The CDR3 DNA reads as TGTGCCAGCAGGGGACAGGGTGGTCAGCCCCAGCATTTT. Its protein is CASRGQGGQPQHF.